Each of the 10 T cell receptor beta chains below was sequenced from the same sample in a study of shared clonotypes between healthy human individuals. Generated by immunoSEQ multiplex PCR, the TCRdb table keeps only in-frame clones and is missing some. The table shows roughly 2.2 million clones, with approximately 95% occurring only once. Source material: naive CD4+ T cells from PBMCs. Regarding subset: CD45RA+ positively selected. These receptors were taken from a man between 18 and 29 years old in good health. Some clones in this sample may be carry-over from other donors' samples.

The genes are TRBV5-1 and TRBJ2-1; D possibly corresponds to TRBD1 (5 bases). Germline V gene data show CDR1 as SGHRS and CDR2 as YFSETQ. V gave up 4 bases and J gave up 6 bases, with 23 bases separating them. The CDR3 extends over 17 amino acids. The CDR3 DNA reads as TGCGCCAGCAGCCGAACACCCAACGGGCAGGGCGGCAATGAGCAGTTCTTC. It is translated as CASSRTPNGQGGNEQFF.

The chain joins TRBV2 to TRBJ1-1; possibly TRBD1 for D (5 bases). Trimming shortened V by 3 bases and J by 1 base, and 9 bases separated the two germline ends. In germline, CDR1 is SNHLY, CDR2 FYNNEI. The CDR3 extends over 14 amino acids. CDR3 sequence reads: CASSDHRKNTEAFF. As DNA, the CDR3 is TGTGCCAGCAGTGATCACAGGAAGAACACTGAAGCTTTCTTT.

To note about this clone: The same CDR3 can be traced to other DNA sequences in this sample. The chain carries TRBV28 and TRBJ1-5, with D unclear. With 6 bases removed from V and 3 bases from J, the gap between germline ends came to 6 bases. The CDR3 spans 12 residues. The germline CDR1 and CDR2 sequences are MDHEN and SYDVKM. CDR3 bases: TGTGCCAGCAGGGGATACAATCAGCCCCAGCATTTT. Encoded protein: CASRGYNQPQHF.

The chain uses TRBV28 and TRBJ2-3; 11 positions agree with TRBD1. Germline lookup yields CDR1 MDHEN and CDR2 SYDVKM. The CDR3 spans 16 residues. The V segment lost 6 bases and the J segment 1 base; nucleotides outside the gene matches: 6. CDR3 protein: CASSSSGQGGTDTQYF. The CDR3 coding sequence is TGTGCCAGCAGCTCGTCGGGACAGGGGGGCACAGATACGCAGTATTTT.

The chain employs TRBV11-2 and TRBJ1-5, with D perhaps matching TRBD1 (5 bases). V gave up 2 bases and J gave up 5 bases, with 10 bases separating them. The germline gives CDR1 SGHAT, CDR2 FQNNGV. The CDR3 is made up of 14 amino acids. The CDR3 protein is CASSLSGYYQPQHF. For the CDR3, the DNA is TGTGCCAGCAGCTTATCAGGGTATTATCAGCCCCAGCATTTT. The complete variable domain, with remaining parts taken from reference TRBV11-2 and TRBJ1-5, reads EAGVAQSPRYKIIEKRQSVAFWCNPISGHATLYWYQQILGQGPKLLIQFQNNGVVDDSQLPKDRFSAERLKGVDSTLKIQPAKLEDSAVYLCASSLSGYYQPQHFGDGTRLSIL.

This clone was seen once. The V gene is TRBV7-9, the J gene TRBJ2-5; D call uncertain. Germline values: CDR1 SEHNR, CDR2 FQNEAQ (reference sequence). Deletions cut 5 bases from V and 5 bases from J, with 18 bases between. This CDR3 has 15 residues. The DNA for the CDR3 is TGTGCCAGCAGCCCGGGTGGCAGCTCGCGGGAGACCCAGTACTTC. Its protein product is CASSPGGSSRETQYF.

The chain links TRBV19 to TRBJ1-2, with 8 bases matching TRBD1. The CDR3 loop spans 12 amino acids. J gave up 11 bases and V 5 bases, and 7 bases lay outside the gene matches. Germline lookup yields CDR1 LNHDA and CDR2 SQIVND (reference sequence). Written as DNA, the CDR3 is TGTGCCAGTAGTGGATGGACAGGGCCTTACACCTTC. Translation: CASSGWTGPYTF.

V usage is TRBV2 and J usage is TRBJ2-5; D unclear. V lost 2 bases and J 5 bases, leaving 15 bases between the germline ends. Looked up from germline, CDR1 is SNHLY and CDR2 is FYNNEI. The CDR3 has 15 residues. DNA for the CDR3: TGTGCCAGCAGTGAAACCAGAGGACGTCAGGAGACCCAGTACTTC. Amino acids: CASSETRGRQETQYF.

This chain links TRBV7-9 with TRBJ1-3; weak D call: TRBD1 (5 bases). Per the germline V gene, CDR1 is SEHNR and CDR2 is FQNEAQ (reference sequence). The CDR3 sequence is 15 residues long. V was shortened by 6 bases and J by 4 bases, with 16 bases between the two germline ends. CDR3 bases: TGTGCCAGCAGGCCGACCTGGGGCGTCGGAAACACCATATATTTT. Its translation: CASRPTWGVGNTIYF.

The V and J genes are TRBV28 and TRBJ2-7; no definite D call. Looked up from germline, CDR1 is MDHEN and CDR2 is SYDVKM. The CDR3 contains 11 residues. The V gene lost 5 bases and the J gene lost 6 bases, with 8 bases spanning the gap. Here the CDR3 reads CASSTDIEQYF. CDR3 nucleotide sequence: TGTGCCAGCAGTACTGACATCGAGCAGTACTTC.